This T cell receptor beta chain came from a study of OX40 agonist ivuxolimab in advanced cancers. For the study at large: Patients in the trial were receiving intravenous ivuxolimab every 2 weeks, at doses of 0.01 to 10 mg/kg. From roughly 23 to 85 years was the age range, with a mean of roughly 59 years, and 65% to 90% were male.

The study's findings and limits: Individuals who were partial responders at 0.1-3.0 mg/kg had clonal expansion that ranked among the lowest.

With regard to this clone: As yet, its antigen is unknown.

Patients with a history of autoimmune disease or on systemic immunosuppression were excluded. TCRdb's table, derived via immunoSEQ multiplex PCR, lists solely in-frame clones and lacks some. This sample carries around 70,000 clones, about 90% of them seen once, and the ten largest clones take 5% to 6.5%. CDR3 size: 15 residues. Looked up from germline, CDR1 is SGHNT and CDR2 is YYREEE (reference sequence). V lost 2 bases to trimming and J lost 3 bases; unmatched junction nucleotides: 3. The TCR was taken from an adult with an advanced solid tumor such as melanoma, head and neck, liver or kidney cancer. The sequenced sample was CD4+ or CD8+ T cells sorted from blood, obtained in a trial of the OX40 agonist ivuxolimab. The chain carries TRBV5-4 and TRBJ2-3; TRBD2 aligns across 10 bases. CDR3 amino acids: CASSFSGGLTDTQYF. CDR3 in DNA: TGTGCCAGCAGCTTTAGCGGGGGGTTAACAGATACGCAGTATTTT.